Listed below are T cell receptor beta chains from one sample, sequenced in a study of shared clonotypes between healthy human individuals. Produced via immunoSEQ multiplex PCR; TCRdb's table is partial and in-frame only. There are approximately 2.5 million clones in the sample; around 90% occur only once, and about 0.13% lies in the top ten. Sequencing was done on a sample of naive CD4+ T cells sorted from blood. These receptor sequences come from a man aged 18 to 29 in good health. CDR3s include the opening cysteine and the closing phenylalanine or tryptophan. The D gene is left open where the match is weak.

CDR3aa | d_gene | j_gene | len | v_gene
CASSRKSGSNNEKLFF | - | TRBJ1-4 | 16 | TRBV5-4
CASSASRGDTEAFF | TRBD1 | TRBJ1-1 | 14 | TRBV7-9
CASSQFWGDTDTQYF | - | TRBJ2-3 | 15 | TRBV4-1
CASSLAESSYNEQFF | - | TRBJ2-1 | 15 | TRBV5-1
CASIRTGTFVGGTEAFF | TRBD1 | TRBJ1-1 | 17 | TRBV7-2
CASSFGLDMNEQFF | - | TRBJ2-1 | 14 | TRBV7-8
CASSDAGRTQTQYF | - | TRBJ2-5 | 14 | TRBV6-1
CASSSGTSGSETQYF | TRBD2 | TRBJ2-5 | 15 | TRBV19
CASSSSGESPLHF | - | TRBJ1-6 | 13 | TRBV5-5
CASSLALAGYNEQFF | TRBD2 | TRBJ2-1 | 15 | TRBV5-4
CASSQDWGETQYF | - | TRBJ2-5 | 13 | TRBV4-2
CASSLDGGSTGSSYNEQFF | - | TRBJ2-1 | 19 | TRBV11-3
CASSSASGGETQYF | - | TRBJ2-5 | 14 | TRBV2
CASSIQTHSQETQYF | - | TRBJ2-5 | 15 | TRBV19
CASSRLGSGALLLGYTF | - | TRBJ1-2 | 17 | TRBV11-2
CASKPGRFVTEAFF | - | TRBJ1-1 | 14 | TRBV28
CASSPGRDEQYF | - | TRBJ2-7 | 12 | TRBV18
CASSLGNRALYNEQFF | - | TRBJ2-1 | 16 | TRBV5-1
CASSQRGQGGEKLFF | TRBD1 | TRBJ1-4 | 15 | TRBV5-4
CASSQSTGPSTEAFF | - | TRBJ1-1 | 15 | TRBV23-1
CASSARSGRARNEQFF | - | TRBJ2-1 | 16 | TRBV6-1
CASRTDSSNTGELFF | - | TRBJ2-2 | 15 | TRBV6-6
CSGVEGGYGYTF | - | TRBJ1-2 | 12 | TRBV29-1
CASSIPGLAYNEQFF | TRBD2 | TRBJ2-1 | 15 | TRBV19
CATSSSGSSYEQYF | TRBD2 | TRBJ2-7 | 14 | TRBV15
CASSLYKIGGAAQTQYF | TRBD2 | TRBJ2-5 | 17 | TRBV7-6
CASSRPGPGGYGYTF | - | TRBJ1-2 | 15 | TRBV7-9
CASSLGPAAFF | - | TRBJ1-1 | 11 | TRBV19
CASSLGLREKLFF | - | TRBJ1-4 | 13 | TRBV7-8
CASGSGRGTDTQYF | TRBD2 | TRBJ2-3 | 14 | TRBV6-5
CASSLGTSQYNEQFF | TRBD2 | TRBJ2-1 | 15 | TRBV5-1
CSVGTDNYGYTF | - | TRBJ1-2 | 12 | TRBV29-1
CASSEARITEAFF | - | TRBJ1-1 | 13 | TRBV6-1
CAWKGSTKLYEQYF | - | TRBJ2-7 | 14 | TRBV30
CASSESGGSYNEQFF | - | TRBJ2-1 | 15 | TRBV10-1
CASSHLGEVNTEAFF | - | TRBJ1-1 | 15 | TRBV4-1
CASSNSGNNEQFF | TRBD2 | TRBJ2-1 | 13 | TRBV7-8
CASRALAGDNYMNTGELFF | TRBD2 | TRBJ2-2 | 19 | TRBV27
CASSLRDQGNEKLFF | - | TRBJ1-4 | 15 | TRBV5-1
CAWSRQGQGNEKLFF | TRBD1 | TRBJ1-4 | 15 | TRBV30
CASTADYGYTF | - | TRBJ1-2 | 11 | TRBV2
CAISGQESQPQHF | - | TRBJ1-5 | 13 | TRBV10-3
CASSLRLAGDEQFF | TRBD2 | TRBJ2-1 | 14 | TRBV5-1
CASSPGGYGYTF | TRBD1 | TRBJ1-2 | 12 | TRBV6-5
CASSWGPQPQHF | - | TRBJ1-5 | 12 | TRBV19
CTSSTPTTGERLDEQYF | - | TRBJ2-7 | 17 | TRBV1
CASSIAGAEETQYF | TRBD2 | TRBJ2-5 | 14 | TRBV5-4
CASSRRGSYEQYF | - | TRBJ2-7 | 13 | TRBV5-6
CSATPSNEQFF | - | TRBJ2-1 | 11 | TRBV20-1
CASSQESARGLGNNEQFF | TRBD1 | TRBJ2-1 | 18 | TRBV14
CASSRGLAGTDTQYF | TRBD2 | TRBJ2-3 | 15 | TRBV7-6
CASSSPLLSYNEQFF | - | TRBJ2-1 | 15 | TRBV7-2
CASSSLAPDRATEAFF | TRBD1 | TRBJ1-1 | 16 | TRBV5-6
CASSHEAGGGNEQFF | - | TRBJ2-1 | 15 | TRBV4-3
CASSPPLAVSEQYF | - | TRBJ2-7 | 14 | TRBV18
CASSLGVTPGELFF | - | TRBJ2-2 | 14 | TRBV7-7
CASTLSIDTEAFF | - | TRBJ1-1 | 13 | TRBV6-5
CASSLAGTLDTQYF | - | TRBJ2-3 | 14 | TRBV7-2